The clone carrying this TCR beta chain has only one observation. Its matching antigen is unknown. A single base separates this from a much larger clone, so it may be a read error. This sample was included in a study of glioma-infiltrating T cells. The CDR3 spans 15 residues. CDR1 and CDR2 from the germline V gene are MDHEN and SYDVKM. V lost 1 base and J 4 bases, leaving 13 bases between the germline ends. Findings and limits, study-wide: Gliomas, especially low-grade, showed above-expected tissue-blood divergence; non-neoplastic patients showed below.

TCR alpha and beta CDR3 regions were amplified from RNA using iRepertoire nested multiplex PCR. Tissue mRNA or PBMC total RNA, roughly 85-450 ng, went into one-step reverse transcription and amplification. TCRdb re-called the multiplex PCR reads through MiXCR, storing one row per CDR3 protein. The sample yields around 390,000 distinct CDR3 sequences, roughly two fifths seen once. This chain connects TRBV28 to TRBJ1-2; tentatively, D is TRBD1 (5 bases). The sequence was collected from a human donor with low-grade glioma or glioblastoma, undergoing nonglioma brain surgery, or in good health (not recorded which). The sample was glioma tissue, nonneoplastic brain tissue, or PBMCs (not recorded which). CDR3 region: CASSLSGRDGYGYTF. DNA of the CDR3: TGTGCCAGCAGTTTATCGGGCAGGGACGGCTATGGCTACACCTTC.